This T cell receptor beta chain is from a study of identical twins (dated by TCRdb to the mid-2010s). Study-level background: The study deep-sequenced TCR alpha and beta repertoires from monozygotic twins, unrelated adults of various ages and cord blood to test whether fetal clonotypes persist. To rule out contamination, replicate twin experiments were performed at different times with different library preparation protocols. General study outcomes and caveats: Because the same donors could not be followed over many years, the conclusions depended on cross-sectional statistical analysis. Invariant T cells such as MAIT and iNKT could partly confound zero-insertion analyses, though diverse VJ usage argued against this for most clonotypes. Fewer insertions were carried by abundant cord blood beta clonotypes; a weaker similar trend was observed in young adult naive repertoires, while no such trend was observed in memory repertoires. Compared with coincidental sharing between unrelated individuals, out-of-frame TCR alpha sequences shared between twins showed an excess of sequences with low generation probability. In monozygotic twins, out-of-frame TCR alpha sharing was systematically underestimated by recombination models, although the models agreed with sharing between unrelated individuals. A weaker excess of twin sharing was found in beta out-of-frame sequences because the signal-to-noise ratio was lowered by fewer shared sequences.

Only healthy Caucasian donors were included. Three pairs of female monozygotic twins, all aged 18 to 29 years, were included in the twin cohort. Positive isolation kits from Invitrogen were used to isolate CD4+ and CD8+ T cell populations. V is clipped by 5 bases and J by 0 bases, and the sequence between their germline boundaries is 10 bases long. The CDR3 numbers 14 residues from cysteine through phenylalanine. Only the CDR3 part of the read is kept: 42 bases, read in frame from the first base. CDR1 and CDR2 are drawn from the germline V gene: SQVTM, ANQGSEA. Regarding this clonotype: The antigen it recognizes is unknown. There are no base qualities to consult, and no much larger clone falls within one base.

Receptors were amplified or captured by 5' RACE. Sequencer: Illumina HiSeq 2000. A universal primer binding site was introduced by template switching, and a unique molecular identifier was present in the final cDNA, enabling accurate counting of TCR cDNA molecules. Specific primers in the conserved constant-segment region were used to synthesize first-strand cDNA for TCR alpha and beta chains. Each cDNA library was double barcoded, with a SMART-Mk sample barcode plus Illumina barcodes, to control for contamination. Two successive PCR steps introduced TruSeq adapter sequences along with Illumina sample barcodes. Sequencing of the TCR alpha and beta cDNA libraries was done on the Illumina HiSeq platform using custom primers. For the original study's pipeline: MiGEC processed the raw reads to extract unique molecular identifiers, while MiXCR was used to determine the CDR3 positions. For each individual, recombination models were inferred using an EM algorithm with the repgenHMM and IGoR tools. The analysis of shared clonotypes was done with the tcR package in R, with sharing normalized by the product of cloneset sizes. To study raw recombination free of thymic and clonal selection effects, out-of-frame nonproductive sequences were analyzed. The public reads were run again by TCRdb, first through fastp at Q25 and then through MiXCR, and only productive beta chains were kept. Merged by CDR3 protein, the rows form single entries marked with the most common genes and DNA. V and J calls and clone size were set by TCRdb, not the authors. Across this sample there are approximately 490,000 distinct CDR3 sequences, with around 22% seen only once. 0.48% of the sample comes from the top ten.

These data were likewise used in another study, on yellow fever vaccine responses in identical twins. Reported in the second study: The T cell response to vaccination in identical twins was reported by the authors to appear partly convergent and partly personalized. The study precisely tracked vaccine-responding T cell clones in identical twins.

The clonotype was recovered from a woman between 18 and 29 years old in good health. This chain is built from TRBV29-1 and TRBJ2-2, with the D call perhaps TRBD1 or TRBD2, each one matching 5 bases. The sample consisted of CD4+ T cells sorted from blood. The encoded CDR3 is CSVRWDANTGELFF. The bases read TGCAGCGTTAGGTGGGACGCGAACACCGGGGAGCTGTTTTTT.